This is a list of T cell receptor beta chains from one sample in a study of cytomegalovirus exposure and HLA in healthy donors. The repertoire was sequenced with immunoSEQ multiplex PCR; TCRdb's copy has only in-frame clones and lacks some. The sample carries around 140,000 clones, about four fifths recorded once. The sample consisted of PBMCs. All receptors come from a male donor in good health and CMV-seronegative. The CDR3 runs from the conserved cysteine through the conserved F or W. Fields, in order: J gene, clone size, V gene, CDR3 length, D gene, CDR3 DNA, CDR3 protein. The D gene is left open where the match is weak. Size tells how often a clone was seen (once, few, many) or the class of an expanded clone, and some rows leave it out.

TRBJ2-3 | - | TRBV7-2 | 16 | TRBD2 | TGTGCCAGCAGCCGTCCGTCTAGCGGGGGGTTGGATACGCAGTATTTT | CASSRPSSGGLDTQYF
TRBJ1-2 | - | TRBV30 | 14 | - | TGTGCCTGGAGTGTGACTGCGAGGGCCTATGGCTACACCTTC | CAWSVTARAYGYTF
TRBJ1-5 | - | TRBV18 | 14 | TRBD1 | TGTGCCAGCTCACCAGGGACAGGGGATCAGCCCCAGCATTTT | CASSPGTGDQPQHF
TRBJ2-1 | - | TRBV6-4 | 16 | TRBD2 | TGTGCCAGCAGTGATATCGGGACTAGTTACTACAATGAGCAGTTCTTC | CASSDIGTSYYNEQFF
TRBJ2-1 | once | TRBV10-1 | 15 | TRBD2 | TGCGCCAGCAGTGTCCAGCGGGGGGTTTACAATGAGCAGTTCTTC | CASSVQRGVYNEQFF
TRBJ2-7 | few | TRBV4-2 | 14 | - | TGTGCCAGCAGCCAACCCAACGGACTCTCCGAGCAGTACTTC | CASSQPNGLSEQYF
TRBJ1-4 | - | TRBV5-1 | 14 | - | TGCGCCAGCAGCTGGGGAAGTTCGGGGGAAAAACTGTTTTTT | CASSWGSSGEKLFF
TRBJ2-7 | - | TRBV30 | 13 | TRBD1 | TGTGCTACAGACAGGGCAGCCTCCTACGAGCAGTACTTC | CATDRAASYEQYF
TRBJ2-7 | once | TRBV4-2 | 13 | TRBD1 | TGTGCCAGCAAAGTCACAGGGGGGTACGAGCAGTACTTC | CASKVTGGYEQYF
TRBJ1-2 | - | TRBV29-1 | 11 | - | TGCAGCGTTGTTCAGGGTGGTGGCTACACCTTC | CSVVQGGGYTF
TRBJ2-5 | - | TRBV7-3 | 13 | - | TGTGCCAGCAGCTTAAAGGGGGTGGAGACCCAGTACTTC | CASSLKGVETQYF
TRBJ2-7 | - | TRBV7-9 | 11 | - | TGTGCCGGCGACAGGCTCCTGGAGCAGTACTTC | CAGDRLLEQYF
TRBJ2-5 | - | TRBV10-1 | 14 | - | TGCGCCAGCAGTGAGTACAAGGAGATCGAGACCCAGTACTTC | CASSEYKEIETQYF
TRBJ2-5 | - | TRBV29-1 | 12 | TRBD1 | TGCAGCGCCTCGACAGGGACAGAGACCCAGTACTTC | CSASTGTETQYF
TRBJ2-7 | - | TRBV18 | 12 | - | TGTGCCAGCTCAGAACAGGCCTACGAGCAGTACTTC | CASSEQAYEQYF
TRBJ1-2 | - | TRBV12-5 | 11 | TRBD1 | TGTGCTAGTGGTTGGGACAGGAGCTCTGATTTC | CASGWDRSSDF
TRBJ2-5 | - | TRBV5-1 | 15 | TRBD1 | TGCGCCAGCAGCCAGGGGACAGGGGGAAGGGAGACCCAGTACTTC | CASSQGTGGRETQYF
TRBJ2-5 | medium-sized | TRBV7-9 | 17 | TRBD2 | TGTGCCAGCAGCTTACCCCTAGCGGGGGGCAATCAAGAGACCCAGTACTTC | CASSLPLAGGNQETQYF
TRBJ2-3 | once | TRBV19 | 14 | - | TGTGCCAGTAGGGTCGCGGGGAGCACAGATACGCAGTATTTT | CASRVAGSTDTQYF
TRBJ2-5 | - | TRBV19 | 15 | TRBD1 | TGTGCCAGTAGTGTGGGACAGACCAACCAAGAGACCCAGTACTTC | CASSVGQTNQETQYF
TRBJ2-5 | - | TRBV11-2 | 15 | TRBD1 | TGTGCCAGCAGCTTATCTGGACAGGGGAGAGAGACCCAGTACTTC | CASSLSGQGRETQYF
TRBJ2-3 | - | TRBV19 | 17 | TRBD2 | TGTGCCAGTAGTAAGTCGGGACTAGCGGGGGCAGGAGATACGCAGTATTTT | CASSKSGLAGAGDTQYF
TRBJ2-3 | - | TRBV11-3 | 15 | - | TGTGCCAGCAGCTCTCGGCTAGCCGGGACAGATACGCAGTATTTT | CASSSRLAGTDTQYF
TRBJ1-1 | few | TRBV5-1 | 15 | - | TGCGCCAGCAGCTTGAGGCCCTACGGGGACACTGAAGCTTTCTTT | CASSLRPYGDTEAFF
TRBJ2-2 | - | TRBV2 | 13 | - | TGTGCCAGCAGTGAACAGGGGAACGGGGAGCTGTTTTTT | CASSEQGNGELFF
TRBJ2-5 | once | TRBV27 | 14 | - | TGTGCCAGCAGTCCCTCCTGGGGGCGGGAGACCCAGTACTTC | CASSPSWGRETQYF
TRBJ2-2 | - | TRBV28 | 18 | TRBD1 | TGTGCCAGCAGCCGATCCGGGACAGGGGGCCCGAACACCGGGGAGCTGTTTTTT | CASSRSGTGGPNTGELFF
TRBJ2-2 | - | TRBV5-6 | 15 | - | TGTGCCAGCAGCTTGGTGGCAGGCTCCACCGGGGAGCTGTTTTTT | CASSLVAGSTGELFF
TRBJ2-3 | - | TRBV6-5 | 15 | TRBD2 | TGTGCCAGCAGCCGTAGCGGGGGTGGCACAGATACGCAGTATTTT | CASSRSGGGTDTQYF
TRBJ2-5 | - | TRBV27 | 11 | - | TGTGCCAGCAGTAAGAGGGAGACCCAGTACTTC | CASSKRETQYF
TRBJ2-3 | - | TRBV4-3 | 17 | TRBD2 | TGCGCCAGCAGCCAAGAAACTAGCGGGGGAAGAGGTGATACGCAGTATTTT | CASSQETSGGRGDTQYF
TRBJ2-5 | few | TRBV11-2 | 16 | TRBD2 | TGTGCCAGCAGCTTAGTCCCCGCGGGGGGGATGGAGACCCAGTACTTC | CASSLVPAGGMETQYF
TRBJ2-2 | - | TRBV9 | 15 | TRBD2 | TGTGCCAGCAGCGTACAGGCGGGAGACACCGGGGAGCTGTTTTTT | CASSVQAGDTGELFF
TRBJ2-3 | - | TRBV6-4 | 15 | TRBD2 | TGTGCCAGCAGTGACGGCGCGGGAGGCACAGATACGCAGTATTTT | CASSDGAGGTDTQYF
TRBJ2-5 | - | TRBV5-4 | 16 | TRBD2 | TGTGCCAGCAGCTTGAGGGTAGCGGGCTACCAAGAGACCCAGTACTTC | CASSLRVAGYQETQYF
TRBJ1-1 | - | TRBV18 | 16 | - | TGTGCCAGCTCACCACCGAGATTGCGGGGGAACACTGAAGCTTTCTTT | CASSPPRLRGNTEAFF
TRBJ2-1 | - | TRBV13 | 13 | - | TGTGCCAGCAACAGTCAAGGGGTGGATGAGCAGTTCTTC | CASNSQGVDEQFF
TRBJ1-2 | - | TRBV5-1 | 15 | TRBD1 | TGCGCCAGCAGCTTGGAGGCAGGGGGCTACTATGGCTACACCTTC | CASSLEAGGYYGYTF
TRBJ1-4 | - | TRBV19 | 15 | TRBD1 | TGTGCCAGTACTCTATCGACAGGGGGTTATGAAAAACTGTTTTTT | CASTLSTGGYEKLFF
TRBJ2-3 | - | TRBV11-3 | 14 | TRBD2 | TGTGCCAGCACCGAGCAGGCTAGCGGGGATACGCAGTATTTT | CASTEQASGDTQYF
TRBJ1-6 | - | TRBV6-5 | 16 | - | TGTGCCAGCAGTTACTCCCCCAGGGCAAGGAATTCACCCCTCCACTTT | CASSYSPRARNSPLHF
TRBJ2-3 | once | TRBV7-8 | 15 | TRBD1 | TGTGCCAGCAGATTCCGACAGGGGGCAACAGATACGCAGTATTTT | CASRFRQGATDTQYF
TRBJ1-1 | - | TRBV7-8 | 15 | - | TGTGCCAGCAGCTTAGGGGTAGCAGCGAACACTGAAGCTTTCTTT | CASSLGVAANTEAFF
TRBJ2-6 | - | TRBV7-8 | 14 | TRBD1 | TGTGCCAGCAGCTTAGGGACAGGGACTTACGTCCTGACTTTC | CASSLGTGTYVLTF
TRBJ2-7 | - | TRBV10-3 | 13 | - | TGTGCCATCAGTGAAGGACAGTTATACGAGCAGTACTTC | CAISEGQLYEQYF
TRBJ2-3 | - | TRBV27 | 14 | - | TGTGCCAGCAGTTCGGGTTGGGGCACAGATACGCAGTATTTT | CASSSGWGTDTQYF
TRBJ2-1 | - | TRBV7-9 | 15 | - | TGTGCCAGCAGTCTAGGCGTTACCCTTAACAATGAGCAGTTCTTC | CASSLGVTLNNEQFF
TRBJ2-1 | - | TRBV21-1 | 16 | - | TGTGCCAGCAGCAAATGCAACCGGACAGGGAACAATGAGCAGTTCTTC | CASSKCNRTGNNEQFF
TRBJ1-4 | - | TRBV7-7 | 14 | - | TGTGCTAGCAGCTGGCCCCGAGCGAACGAAAAACTGTTTTTT | CASSWPRANEKLFF
TRBJ2-7 | - | TRBV13 | 15 | TRBD1 | TGTGCCAGCAGCGGTCGAGGGGGCTCTCCCTACGAGCAGTACTTC | CASSGRGGSPYEQYF
TRBJ2-3 | - | TRBV7-2 | 14 | - | TGTGCCAGCAGCTTAGGTCAGGTTCCAGATACGCAGTATTTT | CASSLGQVPDTQYF
TRBJ1-2 | - | TRBV5-4 | 14 | TRBD1 | TGTGCCAGCCGCCCTATAGACAGGGAAGGTGGCTACACCTTC | CASRPIDREGGYTF
TRBJ2-7 | - | TRBV9 | 13 | TRBD2 | TGTGCCAGCAGCGGACTAGCGGGGTACGAGCAGTACTTC | CASSGLAGYEQYF
TRBJ1-1 | - | TRBV4-3 | 15 | TRBD1 | TGCGCCAGCAGCCAGAGGCACAGGGGGAACACTGAAGCTTTCTTT | CASSQRHRGNTEAFF
TRBJ2-3 | - | TRBV6-6 | 15 | TRBD2 | TGTGCCAGCATTCGGACTAGCGGGGGCACAGATACGCAGTATTTT | CASIRTSGGTDTQYF
TRBJ2-1 | - | TRBV10-1 | 13 | - | TGCGCCAGCTCTGGTAGTTCCTACAATGAGCAGTTCTTC | CASSGSSYNEQFF
TRBJ2-3 | - | TRBV7-2 | 17 | TRBD2 | TGTGCCAGCAGCTTATTCGGAGCGGGGGGAGGGGCAGATACGCAGTATTTT | CASSLFGAGGGADTQYF
TRBJ2-7 | - | TRBV30 | 13 | - | TGTGCCTGGAGTTCAGGGATCCCCTACGAGCAGTACTTC | CAWSSGIPYEQYF
TRBJ1-2 | once | TRBV5-6 | 14 | TRBD1 | TGTGCCAGCAGCCCCGGGACAGGGCCCCGTGGCTACACCTTC | CASSPGTGPRGYTF